The 20 T cell receptor beta chains given below trace back to one sample, sequenced in a study of T cells in localized non-small cell lung cancer. TCRdb's table, derived via immunoSEQ multiplex PCR, lists solely in-frame clones and lacks some. The sample contains about 56,000 clones, more than 80% of which appear only once. The source was peripheral blood, collected before any cancer treatment. The receptors shown here come from a woman aged 35 to 75 with stage I lung adenocarcinoma.

The DNA of the CDR3 is TGCGCCAGCAACTACAGGATTCTCTATGGCTACACCTTC. Protein: CASNYRILYGYTF. The genes are TRBV10-1 and TRBJ1-2; D possibly corresponds to TRBD1 (5 bases). Trimming pared 7 bases from V and 4 bases from J, leaving 13 bases between. There are 13 residues in the CDR3. Germline CDR1 reads WNHNN; CDR2 reads SYGVQD (reference sequence).

Only one count was recorded for this clone. The chain is built from TRBV4-2 and TRBJ2-7, with 9 nucleotides matching TRBD1. This CDR3 comprises 15 residues. Germline V gene data show CDR1 as LGHNA and CDR2 as YNFKEQ. The junction had 4 bases not matched to a gene; V was cut back by 0 bases and J by 4 bases. CDR3: CASSQETGGWYEQYF. In DNA form, the CDR3 reads TGTGCCAGCAGCCAAGAAACAGGGGGCTGGTACGAGCAGTACTTC.

CDR3 sequence reads: CASTGQGAEQYF. As DNA, the CDR3 is TGTGCCAGCACCGGACAGGGAGCCGAGCAGTACTTC. This chain uses TRBV6-6 with TRBJ2-7; TRBD1 agrees at 8 bases. With V trimmed by 7 bases and J by 6 bases, 5 bases remained unmatched. The CDR3 has 12 amino acids. In germline, CDR1 is MNHNY, CDR2 SVGAGI (reference sequence).

This rearrangement joins TRBV19 to TRBJ1-5, with D perhaps TRBD1 (5 bases). This CDR3 is 14 amino acids long. V lost 10 bases to trimming and J lost 2 bases, with 15 bases between them. Germline assignment: CDR1 LNHDA and CDR2 SQIVND (reference sequence). The CDR3 is CATTWGGGNQPQHF. Here the CDR3 DNA reads TGTGCCACTACATGGGGGGGAGGCAATCAGCCCCAGCATTTT.

A single count supports this clone. This CDR3 is CASSFDRGDEKLFF. The CDR3 DNA follows: TGTGCCAGCAGCTTTGACCGGGGGGACGAAAAACTGTTTTTT. The J gene is TRBJ1-4, the V gene TRBV7-9, with D maybe TRBD1 (5 bases). The V gene's germline CDR1 is SEHNR and CDR2 FQNEAQ (reference sequence). The ends were cut back, 3 bases at V and 8 bases at J, with 13 bases in the middle. The CDR3 loop spans 14 amino acids.

Of note for this clone: One junction end disagrees with the germline gene, perhaps due to a read error. V usage is TRBV11-2 and J usage is TRBJ2-5; D is possibly TRBD2 (5 bases). CDR3 size: 14 residues. Germline-derived CDR1 and CDR2 are SGHAT and FQNNGV. CDR3 bases: TGTGCCAGCAGCTTAGAATCGGAGCCCGGGGTTAAGAACTTC. It is translated as CASSLESEPGVKNF.

The chain joins TRBV5-1 to TRBJ1-2, with D possibly matching TRBD1 (5 bases). V was cut by 6 bases and J by 2 bases, with 14 bases left in between. The germline V gene has CDR1 SGHRS and CDR2 YFSETQ. There are 14 residues in the CDR3. The chain's CDR3 is CASKTEGRNYGYTF. In nucleotides, the CDR3 is TGCGCCAGCAAAACTGAGGGACGGAACTATGGCTACACCTTC.

This chain connects TRBV14 to TRBJ1-2; 8 bases fit TRBD1. J lost 0 bases, V lost 5 bases, and 8 bases had no gene match. The germline V gene encodes CDR1 SGHDN and CDR2 FVKESK. The CDR3 sequence is 16 residues long. CDR3 amino acids: CASSMGAGGANYGYTF. The CDR3 bases are TGTGCCAGCAGCATGGGCGCAGGGGGCGCTAACTATGGCTACACCTTC.

This clone was counted a few times. The chain is built from TRBV10-2 and TRBJ2-7; D unclear. The V end was cut by 2 bases, the J end by 0 bases, with 8 bases between. The length of the CDR3 is 14 residues. Germline assignment: CDR1 WSHSY and CDR2 SAAADI. This chain's CDR3 is CASSEQASSYEQYF. DNA of the CDR3: TGCGCCAGCAGTGAGCAGGCCAGCTCCTACGAGCAGTACTTC.

Here the CDR3 DNA reads TGTGCCAGCAGTCCTGACAGGGGTGGCACTGAAGCTTTCTTT. Protein: CASSPDRGGTEAFF. The gene calls are TRBV27 and TRBJ1-1; 8 bases match TRBD1. The V and J ends lost 5 bases and 4 bases, in that order; junction bases with no gene match: 6. From germline, CDR1 is MNHEY and CDR2 SMNVEV (reference sequence). The CDR3 loop spans 14 amino acids.

This sequence joins TRBV7-2 and TRBJ2-2, with 12 bases aligning to TRBD2. The germline V gene has CDR1 SGHTA and CDR2 FQGNSA. V lost 5 bases and J lost 5; bases outside the gene matches: 9. This CDR3 has 17 residues. The CDR3 coding sequence is TGTGCCAGCAGCCCTAACCTAGCGGGGGGGCAAACCGGGGAGCTGTTTTTT. Translating gives CASSPNLAGGQTGELFF.

The chain joins TRBV15 to TRBJ2-5; D is perhaps TRBD1 or TRBD2 (5 bases each). The CDR3 is made up of 12 amino acids. The ends were cut back, 0 bases at V and 9 bases at J, with 8 bases in the middle. The germline CDR1 and CDR2 sequences are LNHNV and YYDKDF (reference sequence). The CDR3 DNA reads as TGTGCCACCAGCAGAGAGGGGACGTCCCAGTACTTC. Protein: CATSREGTSQYF.

The chain links TRBV30 to TRBJ1-2, with 10 nucleotides matching TRBD1. CDR3 length: 13 amino acids. From germline, CDR1 is GTSNPN and CDR2 SVGIG (reference sequence). J gave up 11 bases and V 2 bases, and 8 bases lay outside the gene matches. CDR3: CAWSTTGTGVYTF. CDR3 nucleotide sequence: TGTGCCTGGAGTACCACCGGGACAGGGGTTTACACCTTC.

Here the CDR3 reads CASSPLGHPKNIQYF. In DNA form, the CDR3 reads TGCGCCAGCAGCCCCCTTGGGCACCCAAAAAACATTCAGTACTTC. The chain recombines TRBV4-3 with TRBJ2-4; D is undetermined. V was cut by 4 bases and J by 4 bases, with 14 bases left in between. This CDR3 has 15 amino acids. Germline V lookup: CDR1 LGHNA, CDR2 YSLEER.

The chain has TRBV4-2 and TRBJ1-4, with a weak D call TRBD1 (6 bases). The CDR3 length is 18 residues. Germline assignment: CDR1 LGHNA and CDR2 YNFKEQ. Between the trimmed V and J ends, which lost 5 bases and 0 bases, there was a span of 19 bases. Written as DNA, the CDR3 is TGTGCCAGCAGCACAGAGCCTCAGGGGTCCTCAACTAATGAAAAACTGTTTTTT. Residues: CASSTEPQGSSTNEKLFF.

The chain links TRBV5-4 to TRBJ2-3; perhaps TRBD2 as D (6 bases). Germline V gene sequence: CDR1 SGHNT, CDR2 YYREEE (reference sequence). The CDR3 is 14 amino acids. With 3 bases removed from V and 2 bases from J, the gap between germline ends came to 10 bases. The CDR3 spells CASSSTRSTDTQYF. The CDR3 nucleotides read TGTGCCAGCAGCTCGACTAGATCCACAGATACGCAGTATTTT.

The chain recombines TRBV2 with TRBJ2-3; D remains ambiguous. The V and J ends lost 4 bases and 6 bases respectively, with 8 bases between them. The CDR3 spans 12 residues. Germline V gives CDR1 SNHLY, CDR2 FYNNEI. The CDR3 nucleotides read TGTGCCAGCAGTGTCCTTACTGATACGCAGTATTTT. Translating it yields CASSVLTDTQYF.

The chain recombines TRBV10-3 with TRBJ2-7; no firm D call. V lost 4 bases and J lost 0, with 10 bases in between. CDR3 length equals 14 residues. The germline V gene has CDR1 ENHRY and CDR2 SYGVKD. CDR3 in amino acids: CAISASTYSYEQYF. CDR3 coding DNA: TGTGCCATCAGTGCTTCCACGTACTCCTACGAGCAGTACTTC.

The rearrangement joins TRBV7-9 to TRBJ2-7; 8 positions agree with TRBD2. V trimming: 4 bases; J trimming: 2 bases; junction bases outside the gene matches: 13. Per germline, CDR1 SEHNR and CDR2 FQNEAQ (reference sequence). The CDR3 loop spans 17 amino acids. CDR3 DNA sequence: TGTGCCAGCAGCTCACAAAAGGGTTCGGGGGGGACCTACGAGCAGTACTTC. Translated, it gives CASSSQKGSGGTYEQYF.

This sequence joins TRBV7-9 and TRBJ2-5; D might be TRBD2 (5 bases). The CDR3 has 14 amino acids. Germline V gives CDR1 SEHNR, CDR2 FQNEAQ (reference sequence). V lost 6 bases and J lost 5, with 16 bases in between. CDR3 DNA sequence: TGTGCCAGCAGTTCGCAGCGGTATCGGGAGACCCAGTACTTC. This encodes CASSSQRYRETQYF.